This record covers a single TCR beta chain. In this sample, this clonotype turned up a few times. Its antigen has not been determined. No base-level quality is on record; no much larger clone is a single base apart. This entry is derived from a study of identical twins (dated by TCRdb to between 2015 and 2016). The study in broad terms: The study deep-sequenced TCR alpha and beta repertoires from monozygotic twins, unrelated adults of various ages and cord blood to test whether fetal clonotypes persist. Replicate twin experiments were performed at different times using different library preparation protocols to rule out contamination.

All donors were healthy Caucasians. The twin cohort comprised three pairs of female monozygotic twins, all aged roughly 18 to 30 years. CD4+ and CD8+ T cell populations were isolated with positive isolation kits from Invitrogen. The library relied on 5' RACE. These reads were obtained on an Illumina HiSeq 2000. Template switching added a universal primer binding site, and the final cDNA carried a unique molecular identifier that allowed TCR cDNA molecules to be counted accurately. First-strand cDNA for TCR alpha and beta chains was synthesized from specific primers in the conserved constant-segment region. To control for contamination, each cDNA library was double barcoded with a SMART-Mk sample barcode plus Illumina barcodes. TruSeq adapter sequences and Illumina sample barcodes were added in two successive PCR steps. The Illumina HiSeq platform was used with custom primers to sequence TCR alpha and beta cDNA libraries. The published analysis was carried out like this. MiGEC was used to process raw reads and extract unique molecular identifiers, and MiXCR was used to find CDR3 positions. For each individual, recombination models were inferred using an EM algorithm with the repgenHMM and IGoR tools. The tcR package in R was used for shared clonotype analysis, with sharing normalized by the product of cloneset sizes. To study raw recombination without the effects of thymic and clonal selection, out-of-frame nonproductive sequences were analyzed. TCRdb trimmed public reads at Q25 via fastp, called clones via MiXCR and kept in-frame beta chains. Identical CDR3 protein sequences are pooled into one entry, listed with their most common genes and DNA. In this record, the V and J calls reflect TCRdb's handling and not the investigators' own analysis. Recorded for this sample are some 210,000 distinct CDR3 sequences; 15% to 20% of them occurred a single time. The ten largest make up 35% to 50% of the sample.

The study at large found these results: Because the same donors could not be followed over many years, the conclusions relied on cross-sectional statistical analysis. Out-of-frame TCR alpha sequences shared between twins showed an excess of low generation-probability sequences compared with coincidental sharing between unrelated individuals. In beta out-of-frame sequences, excess twin sharing was weaker, because having fewer shared sequences lowered the signal-to-noise ratio. Abundant cord blood beta clonotypes had fewer insertions, young adult naive repertoires showed a similar but weaker trend, and memory repertoires showed no such trend. Zero-insertion analyses could be partly confounded by invariant T cells such as MAIT and iNKT, though diverse VJ usage argued against such confounding for most clonotypes. In monozygotic twins, recombination models systematically underestimated out-of-frame TCR alpha sharing, but the models matched the sharing seen between unrelated individuals.

The same sample was also used in a study of T cells expressing NK-cell markers. Drawing on the second study: In sorted CD3+CD56+NKG2C+, CD3+CD56+NKG2C- and CD3+CD56-NKG2C+ T-cell subsets from about 8 donors, TCR beta-chain repertoires were profiled. Seven of the eight sequenced donors were HCMV-seropositive and one was HCMV-seronegative. To restrict sorting to alphabetaTCR-expressing T cells, an anti-gammadeltaTCR antibody was added in several experiments. In several donors, the dominant CD3+CD56+NKG2C+ clonotypes were among the top 10 CD8+ clonotypes and accounted for about 1.0-7.5% of CD8+ T cells. Those dominant clonotypes were again the most abundant among CD3+CD56-NKG2C+ cells in a few donors, at about 28.3-65%. It remained unclear whether the expanded NKG2C-expressing T cell clones were specific for HCMV antigens. Randomly selected healthy volunteers, three men and five women, were used as the eight sequenced donors. HCMV-specific IgG was detected in serum with a commercial ELISA kit to determine HCMV serostatus. MIGEC handled demultiplexing of the reads and grouping by UMI, while MiTCR was used to assemble and quantify clonotypes. Only TCR cDNA sequences supported by at least two reads were kept to exclude erroneous sequences. The tcR package was used for downstream repertoire analysis, with clonotypes matched between fractions based on CDR3 nucleotide sequence plus V segment. VDJmatch was used to annotate antigen specificity against VDJdb, with one amino acid substitution allowed in CDR3.

Sequencing was carried out using CD8+ T cells sorted from blood. The TCR was taken from a woman aged 18-29 years in good health.

The CDR3 reads CASSFLVGTGVNEQFF. The DNA sequence is TGTGCCAGCAGTTTCCTTGTGGGAACGGGAGTCAATGAGCAGTTCTTC. Recombination linked TRBV27 to TRBJ2-1; the D gene is perhaps TRBD2, on 6 matching bases. Trimming costs V 3 bases and J 6 bases, and their ends lie 18 bases apart. The germline V gene (reference sequence) supplies CDR1 MNHEY and CDR2 SMNVEV. From the cysteine up to the phenylalanine, the CDR3 has a length of 16 residues. Only CDR3 DNA remains: 48 bases, in frame from the first base.